This T cell receptor (beta chain) stems from a study of blood T cell repertoires in COVID-19 (dated by TCRdb to 2020 to 2022). Concerning the study at large: Collaborator samples came from the United States, Italy and Spain and covered acute and convalescent phases of COVID-19. The prospective study material was composed of cDNA or gDNA derived from T cells, B-cell-depleted T cells, or PBMCs. Subjects who had been exposed to COVID-19, were actively infected with it, or had recovered from it provided the deeply sampled blood TCRbeta repertoires that made up the dataset. The repertoires were made available in a free public database intended to serve as a resource for research on the immune response to SARS-CoV-2. The samples were drawn from two sources: the first 160 participants of the ongoing ImmuneRACE study, and 1,000 to 1,500 subjects contributed by 6 global collaborators. Nearly every sample came with metadata listing a de-identified subject ID, COVID-19 status, age in years and sex. Where available, HLA class I and class II types were taken from metadata supplied by the sample provider and were not determined by assay-based typing. What the research found in general, with its limitations: How much clinical and demographic metadata was included differed by source and by participant, and the metadata was provided uncurated.

In Seattle, one collaborating source enrolled patients while the infection was active and tracked those patients longitudinally over the course of disease. Collaborating institutions collected whole blood in K2EDTA tubes following their own protocols. For TCRbeta analysis, collaborators shipped samples in one of three forms: frozen whole blood, isolated PBMCs, or DNA extracted from either of those sample types. The immunoSEQ Assay, a bias-controlled multiplex PCR, was used to amplify TCRbeta CDR3 regions from genomic DNA. The original pipeline was this. Nucleated cell counts per sample were estimated from amplification of reference gene primers within the assay. To quantify the absolute abundance of each unique TCRbeta CDR3 rearrangement, sequence reads were collapsed and filtered. For each sample, productive Simpson clonality was calculated by taking the square root of Simpson's diversity index across productive rearrangements. Held by TCRdb, this immuneACCESS table contains in-frame sequences only and omits some clones. Under half of the omission traces to an unresolved V gene where checked; the cause of the rest is unknown. That table is the source of V, J and clone size, and D and trimming were worked out from the DNA. In all, the sample holds fewer than 650,000 clones, and roughly 91% of those were seen once. The ten largest make up about 8% of the sample.

About this clone itself: This receptor's antigen is unknown. Base qualities are not recorded, but no much larger clone differs from it by a single base.

Spanning cysteine to phenylalanine, the CDR3 consists of 10 amino acids. Solely the CDR3 DNA is kept, with 30 bases framed from the first base. The CDR1 and CDR2 encoded by the germline V gene (reference sequence) are DFQATT and SNEGSKA. The V end loses 5 bases and the J end loses 8 bases, and a stretch of 6 bases separates them. The receptor comes from a woman aged 45-65 years with COVID-19, enrolled during active disease. Sequenced sample: peripheral blood. The chain is encoded by TRBV20-1 joined to TRBJ1-4, with an unclear D gene assignment. The sequenced DNA is TGCAGTGCTGGGAGGGAAAAACTGTTTTTT. This encodes CSAGREKLFF.